This T cell receptor (beta chain) is drawn from a study of T cell responses to AZD1222 COVID-19 vaccine. V was pared by 10 bases and J by 1 base, with 16 bases between. This CDR3 is built from 14 residues. Germline CDR1 reads ENHRY; CDR2 reads SYGVKD. As for this clone: Its antigen is unknown.

Some clones are missing from TCRdb's copy, which holds only in-frame ones; the method was immunoSEQ multiplex PCR. This sample's table reports over 130,000 clones. Study-level results: Spike regions recognized by vaccine-associated CD4 TCRs spanned the protein, led by 160-218 and 743-854. Rises in breadth and depth of Spike-specific TCRs came after two AZD1222 doses. Most donors were white British, females outnumbered males, and clonal diversity was possibly underestimated.

J is TRBJ2-5 and V is TRBV10-3; tentatively, D is TRBD2 (5 bases). This sequence originates from an adult in good health. The sample was peripheral blood. The DNA of the CDR3 is TGTGCCACGAGCAGCCCGGACTTCCAAGAGACCCAGTACTTC. It encodes CATSSPDFQETQYF.